These 8 T cell receptor beta chains originate from one sample sequenced in a study of T cell changes during pregnancy in multiple sclerosis. Clones were sequenced by immunoSEQ multiplex PCR, and TCRdb holds only the in-frame ones, with some missing. The data hold almost 95,000 clones, with roughly 90% observed a single time. Sequencing used peripheral blood, obtained in the first trimester of pregnancy. The receptors derive from a female donor with multiple sclerosis, enrolled in a pregnancy study.

The chain has TRBV11-1 and TRBJ2-1, with a weak D call TRBD1 (5 bases). V was clipped by 1 base and J by 3 bases, with 10 bases between them. This CDR3 is built from 15 residues. CDR1 is SGHAT, CDR2 FQDESV, per germline (reference sequence). The CDR3 DNA reads TGTGCCAGCAGCTTAGGGGGCGCTAACTACAATGAGCAGTTCTTC. It encodes CASSLGGANYNEQFF.

This chain uses TRBV7-9 with TRBJ1-1; possible D gene TRBD1, 6 bases. V was pared by 8 bases and J by 2 bases, with 15 bases between. This CDR3 is built from 14 residues. Germline-derived CDR1 and CDR2 are SEHNR and FQNEAQ (reference sequence). This CDR3 is CASSTGTHNTEAFF. The CDR3 DNA reads as TGTGCCAGCTCTACCGGGACACATAACACTGAAGCTTTCTTT.

The chain combines TRBV5-1 with TRBJ2-7, with 11 bases fitting TRBD2. This CDR3 contains 17 residues. Germline V gene lookup returns CDR1 SGHRS and CDR2 YFSETQ. V shed 2 bases and J 5 bases; nucleotides not matched to a gene: 12. CDR3 sequence: CASSFRTLMTSGNEQYF. Written as DNA, the CDR3 is TGCGCCAGCAGCTTTAGGACCTTGATGACTAGCGGGAACGAGCAGTACTTC.

This chain joins TRBV25-1 and TRBJ2-7; D remains ambiguous. The CDR3 totals 12 residues. In germline, CDR1 is MGHDK, CDR2 SYGVNS. V was shortened by 2 bases and J by 3 bases, with 5 bases between the two germline ends. The CDR3, as DNA: TGTGCCAGCAGTGAACCCGGCTACGAGCAGTACTTC. Translation: CASSEPGYEQYF.

This chain links TRBV5-4 with TRBJ2-3; 11 bases are a match to TRBD2. V lost 4 bases, J lost 1 base, and 5 bases stayed unmatched. From germline, CDR1 is SGHNT and CDR2 YYREEE (reference sequence). This CDR3 contains 16 residues. The CDR3 spells CASSTGTSGRTDTQYF. The CDR3 bases are TGTGCCAGCAGCACTGGGACTAGCGGACGCACAGATACGCAGTATTTT.

The V and J genes are TRBV5-1 and TRBJ2-1, with TRBD1 identical over 9 bases. V lost 2 bases, J lost 8 bases, and 8 bases stayed unmatched. This CDR3 has 15 residues. Germline CDR1 is SGHRS and CDR2 is YFSETQ. This CDR3 is CASSFGTGKGDEQFF. The CDR3 DNA is TGCGCCAGCAGCTTCGGGACAGGGAAGGGAGATGAGCAGTTCTTC. Based on the CDR3 plus reference TRBV5-1 and TRBJ2-1, the full variable domain is KAGVTQTPRYLIKTRGQQVTLSCSPISGHRSVSWYQQTPGQGLQFLFEYFSETQRNKGNFPGRFSGRQFSNSRSEMNVSTLELGDSALYLCASSFGTGKGDEQFFGPGTRLTVL.

Only one count was recorded for this clone. The chain joins TRBV7-9 to TRBJ2-3, with 7 bases lining up with TRBD1. The ends lost 5 bases at V and 2 bases at J; junction bases unmatched: 10. CDR1 is SEHNR, CDR2 FQNEAQ, per germline (reference sequence). The CDR3 has 16 amino acids. The CDR3 reads CASSTGQVIITDTQYF. DNA for the CDR3: TGTGCCAGCAGCACCGGACAGGTGATTATCACAGATACGCAGTATTTT.

V and J are TRBV30 and TRBJ1-2; 9 nucleotides align to TRBD1. The CDR3 is 16 amino acids. V was clipped by 1 base and J by 3 bases; unmatched bases: 9. Per the germline V gene, CDR1 is GTSNPN and CDR2 is SVGIG (reference sequence). As DNA, the CDR3 is TGTGCCTGGAGTGGACAGGGGGAAGACCGGCACTATGGCTACACCTTC. It translates to CAWSGQGEDRHYGYTF.